These T cell receptor beta chains were read from a single sample in a study of cytomegalovirus exposure and HLA in healthy donors. Produced via immunoSEQ multiplex PCR; TCRdb's table is partial and in-frame only. The sample includes about 100,000 clones. Sequencing was carried out using PBMCs. Receptors were obtained from a man in his fifties in good health and CMV-seronegative. CDR3s include the opening cysteine and the closing phenylalanine or tryptophan. The D gene is left open where the match is weak.

v_gene	j_gene	d_gene	CDR3nt	CDR3aa
TRBV18	TRBJ2-1	TRBD2	TGTGCCAGCTCACCCAGGACTAGCGGGGGGAGAGCCTACAATGAGCAGTTCTTC	CASSPRTSGGRAYNEQFF
TRBV19	TRBJ1-4	.	TGTGCCAGTCAGAGGGCACGGAATGAAAAACTGTTTTTT	CASQRARNEKLFF
TRBV25-1	TRBJ2-1	TRBD2	TGTGCCAGCAGCGGAGCGGGGGGCCATGAGCAGTTCTTC	CASSGAGGHEQFF
TRBV19	TRBJ2-4	.	TGTGCCAGTAGTATAGAATCACAGGGACCCCTAGTTCAGTACTTC	CASSIESQGPLVQYF
TRBV6-5	TRBJ1-5	.	TGTGCCAGCAGTTACTCGAGCAGGGCTCAGCCCCAGCATTTT	CASSYSSRAQPQHF
TRBV11-2	TRBJ2-5	TRBD2	TGTGCCAGCAGCTCCAATCCGGGACTAGCCTACCAAGAGACCCAGTACTTC	CASSSNPGLAYQETQYF
TRBV18	TRBJ2-7	.	TGTGCCAGCTCACTTACAGGGACGTACGAGCAGTACTTC	CASSLTGTYEQYF
TRBV9	TRBJ2-1	TRBD2	TGTGCCAGCAGCGTCGGGGGGTTAAGAGGGGAGCAGTTCTTC	CASSVGGLRGEQFF
TRBV18	TRBJ2-5	TRBD2	TGTGCCAGCTCACCAGCGGGAGGCCAAGAGACCCAGTACTTC	CASSPAGGQETQYF
TRBV27	TRBJ1-1	.	TGTGCCAGCAGTTTTTCGGCAGGGTACAGGAACACTGAAGCTTTCTTT	CASSFSAGYRNTEAFF
TRBV7-2	TRBJ1-4	TRBD1	TGTGCCAGCAGTTCCGGGACAGGGGGCATGACTGAAAAACTGTTTTTT	CASSSGTGGMTEKLFF
TRBV10-1	TRBJ2-3	TRBD2	TGCGCCAGCAGTGGCACGGGGGGATACGATACGCAGTATTTT	CASSGTGGYDTQYF
TRBV18	TRBJ1-5	TRBD1	TGTGCCAGCTCATCAGGGGGCACTCAGCCCCAGCATTTT	CASSSGGTQPQHF
TRBV11-2	TRBJ1-3	.	TGTGCCAGCAGCCAAGACTCGACGCTCTCTGGAAACACCATATATTTT	CASSQDSTLSGNTIYF
TRBV6-5	TRBJ1-1	TRBD1	TGTGCCAGCAGTTCGGACAGGGAGGCTGAAGCTTTCTTT	CASSSDREAEAFF
TRBV30	TRBJ1-1	.	TGTGCCTGGAGTGCCTACCGCAGGGGCACGGGTGAAGCTTTCTTT	CAWSAYRRGTGEAFF
TRBV4-3	TRBJ1-3	.	TGCGCCAGCAGCCAACTACTAGGGTCTTCTGGAAACACCATATATTTT	CASSQLLGSSGNTIYF
TRBV4-2	TRBJ2-2	TRBD2	TGTGCCAGCAGCCGCGCTGGCGGGAGGTTCGGCACCGGGGAGCTGTTTTTT	CASSRAGGRFGTGELFF
TRBV5-1	TRBJ2-7	TRBD1	TGCGCCAGCAGCTGGACAGGGGTCTCCTACGAGCAGTACTTC	CASSWTGVSYEQYF
TRBV18	TRBJ2-1	.	TGTGCCAGCGTTAGCGGAGCCAGCTCCTACAATGAGCAGTTCTTC	CASVSGASSYNEQFF
TRBV19	TRBJ2-2	.	TGTGCCAGCCTAGATCGGGGAGGCACCGGGGAGCTGTTTTTT	CASLDRGGTGELFF
TRBV19	TRBJ1-3	TRBD1	TGTGCCAGTGAAGACGGACAGGGCGGAAACACCATATATTTT	CASEDGQGGNTIYF
TRBV14	TRBJ2-2	TRBD1	TGTGCCAGCAGCCAAACAGGGGTTATCGGCATGTTAGGGGAGCTGTTTTTT	CASSQTGVIGMLGELFF
TRBV6-1	TRBJ1-1	TRBD1	TGTGCCAGCAGTCAAGAAAGGACAGGGATGAACACTGAAGCTTTCTTT	CASSQERTGMNTEAFF
TRBV7-3	TRBJ1-1	.	TGTGCCAGCAGCCCCAGTAGGGGACTCGAAGCTTTCTTT	CASSPSRGLEAFF
TRBV6-6	TRBJ1-5	TRBD1	TGTGCCAGCAGGTCGACAGGGGTTGGTAATCAGCCCCAGCATTTT	CASRSTGVGNQPQHF
TRBV9	TRBJ2-2	TRBD1	TGTGCCAGCAGCGTCCGGGACAGGTTCACCGGGGAGCTGTTTTTT	CASSVRDRFTGELFF
TRBV29-1	TRBJ1-2	.	TGCAGCGTAAAAGACGGGAGAGGCTACACCTTC	CSVKDGRGYTF
TRBV9	TRBJ2-1	TRBD2	TGTGCCAGCAGCGCTCGACTCGGGGGAGGGGAGCAGTTCTTC	CASSARLGGGEQFF
TRBV11-2	TRBJ1-1	.	TGTGCCAGCAGCTTAGTGGGCTCTGAAGCTTTCTTT	CASSLVGSEAFF
TRBV9	TRBJ1-2	.	TGTGCCAGCGTTCGAGGCTATGGCTACACCTTC	CASVRGYGYTF
TRBV7-6	TRBJ2-3	.	TGTGCCAGCAGCCCGCGGTCTCAGAGCACAGATACGCAGTATTTT	CASSPRSQSTDTQYF
TRBV7-2	TRBJ2-1	TRBD2	TGTGCCAGCAGCTTAGCAGCGGGAGGGTCCTACAATGAGCAGTTCTTC	CASSLAAGGSYNEQFF
TRBV11-3	TRBJ2-7	.	TGTGCCAGCAGCTTAGCGGCAGGGAAAGGCTACGAGCAGTACTTC	CASSLAAGKGYEQYF
TRBV2	TRBJ1-5	.	TGTGCCAGCAGTGGGACGGGAGGGTTTGGACAGCCCCAGCATTTT	CASSGTGGFGQPQHF
TRBV6-1	TRBJ1-4	.	TGTGCCAGCAGTGACGCGACAGTTGCAACTAATGAAAAACTGTTTTTT	CASSDATVATNEKLFF
TRBV18	TRBJ2-2	TRBD1	TGTGCCAGCTCCTCAAGGGACAGGCCGAACACCGGGGAGCTGTTTTTT	CASSSRDRPNTGELFF
TRBV2	TRBJ1-6	TRBD1	TGTGCCAGTAGTGACAGGGGAAGGAGTAATTCACCCCTCCACTTT	CASSDRGRSNSPLHF
TRBV5-1	TRBJ1-6	.	TGCGCCAGCAGCCAGCCGGGAGCCAATTCACCCCTCCACTTT	CASSQPGANSPLHF
TRBV5-5	TRBJ1-1	.	TGTGCCAGCAGCTTGAAACGGCAGGGCATTGAAGCTTTCTTT	CASSLKRQGIEAFF
TRBV9	TRBJ2-1	TRBD2	TGTGCCAGCAGCCCCCGCGGGGGGGCGTTATCCAATGAGCAGTTCTTC	CASSPRGGALSNEQFF
TRBV2	TRBJ1-5	.	TGTGCCAGCAGTGAAAGCGGTGTCGTAGGTCAGCCCCAGCATTTT	CASSESGVVGQPQHF
TRBV7-2	TRBJ2-1	TRBD1	TGTGCCAGCAGCTTGCAGGGGGCAGGGGATGAGCAGTTCTTC	CASSLQGAGDEQFF
TRBV19	TRBJ1-5	.	TGTGCCAGTAGTATACTAGGGGCGCGATTTCGGCCCCAGCATTTT	CASSILGARFRPQHF
TRBV25-1	TRBJ2-2	.	TGTGCCAGCAGTGAATATTCCAGCGGTCCCACCGGGGAGCTGTTTTTT	CASSEYSSGPTGELFF
TRBV27	TRBJ1-3	.	TGTGCCAGCAGTTCACAGGGCTCGGGAAACACCATATATTTT	CASSSQGSGNTIYF
TRBV7-6	TRBJ2-7	.	TGTGCCAGCAGCCTAGGGCCGGTGGGAGGCTACGAGCAGTACTTC	CASSLGPVGGYEQYF
TRBV4-2	TRBJ1-5	.	TGTGCCAGCAGCCAAGTATCAGGGGCCGTAAGCAATCAGCCCCAGCATTTT	CASSQVSGAVSNQPQHF
TRBV19	TRBJ1-1	.	TGTGCCAGTAGTATCACAAAGGTAGGGGCGACTTTCTTT	CASSITKVGATFF
TRBV5-1	TRBJ2-2	.	TGCGCCAGCAGCTTGGTCGGCGGGACGAACACCGGGGAGCTGTTTTTT	CASSLVGGTNTGELFF
TRBV27	TRBJ2-7	.	TGTGCCAGCAGTCCCTCCGGGCCCCCAGGGAGGGAGCAGTACTTC	CASSPSGPPGREQYF
TRBV6-6	TRBJ2-1	TRBD2	TGTGCCAGCCTCGGACTAGCGGGATACAATGAGCAGTTCTTC	CASLGLAGYNEQFF